The 19 T cell receptor beta chains presented below share a single source sample, sequenced in a study of OX40 agonist ivuxolimab in advanced cancers. Only in-frame clones appear in the TCRdb table, and some are missing; sequencing was by immunoSEQ multiplex PCR. This sample yields 72,000 or so clones, of which roughly nine tenths are seen a single time; over 10% belongs to the top ten. The sample was CD4+ or CD8+ T cells sorted from blood, taken in a trial of the OX40 agonist ivuxolimab. These TCRs come from an adult with an advanced solid tumor such as melanoma, head and neck, liver or kidney cancer.

This clone was found once. The V gene is TRBV4-1, the J gene TRBJ1-1, with D unclear. The CDR3 has 13 residues. Trimming took 2 bases from V and 1 from J, leaving 5 bases between them. Looked up from germline, CDR1 is MGHRA and CDR2 is YSYEKL. In nucleotides, the CDR3 is TGCGCCAGCAGCCAATGGGAGAACACTGAAGCTTTCTTT. As protein: CASSQWENTEAFF.

This clone was found once. The chain combines TRBV27 with TRBJ2-2, with D possibly called TRBD1 or TRBD2 (7 bases each). Trimming pared 8 bases from V and 3 bases from J, leaving 16 bases between. In germline, CDR1 is MNHEY, CDR2 SMNVEV (reference sequence). This CDR3 contains 15 residues. In nucleotides, the CDR3 is TGTGCCAGCGGCGACAGGGAGGGGTACACCGGGGAGCTGTTTTTT. It specifies CASGDREGYTGELFF.

J is TRBJ2-2 and V is TRBV7-9, with 11 positions matching TRBD1. J lost 4 bases, V lost 2 bases, and 6 bases had no gene match. Germline V CDR1 and CDR2: SEHNR, FQNEAQ (reference sequence). CDR3 length: 17 amino acids. The CDR3 spells CASSLRTGGPLTGELFF. The CDR3 DNA reads TGTGCCAGCAGCTTACGGACAGGGGGCCCCCTCACCGGGGAGCTGTTTTTT.

CDR3 sequence reads: CSVLGRTSGIAKNIQYF. CDR3 DNA: TGCAGCGTTCTAGGGCGGACTAGCGGGATAGCCAAAAACATTCAGTACTTC. This rearrangement joins TRBV29-1 to TRBJ2-4; the match to TRBD2 covers 12 bases. The V and J ends lost 5 bases and 0 bases, in that order; junction bases with no gene match: 8. This CDR3 is 17 amino acids long. Germline V gene lookup returns CDR1 SQVTM and CDR2 ANQGSEA.

J is TRBJ1-6 and V is TRBV5-4, with D unresolved. This CDR3 comprises 13 residues. Per germline, CDR1 SGHNT and CDR2 YYREEE (reference sequence). Trimming took off 2 bases at V and 10 bases at J, with 10 bases between the two ends. For the CDR3, the DNA is TGTGCCAGCAGCTTTGACACTGAGTCACCCCTCCACTTT. Amino acids: CASSFDTESPLHF.

The V gene is TRBV4-1, the J gene TRBJ1-2; TRBD1 is a possible D gene (5 bases). Per germline, CDR1 MGHRA and CDR2 YSYEKL. V lost 8 bases to trimming and J lost 1 base, with 17 bases between them. This CDR3 is 15 amino acids long. CDR3 in DNA: TGCGCCAGCGGAACCGCGGGACTGTATAACTATGGCTACACCTTC. This sequence encodes CASGTAGLYNYGYTF.

This sequence joins TRBV11-1 and TRBJ2-7; 8 nucleotides line up with TRBD1. Germline values: CDR1 SGHAT, CDR2 FQDESV (reference sequence). The CDR3 consists of 15 residues. V trimming: 4 bases; J trimming: 4 bases; junction bases outside the gene matches: 9. The CDR3 loop is CASSSWTGQGYEQYF. DNA of the CDR3: TGTGCCAGCAGCTCCTGGACAGGGCAGGGGTACGAGCAGTACTTC.

In DNA, the CDR3 is TGTGCCAGCAGCCCAGGAACACATCGCTCCTACGAGCAGTACTTC. It translates to CASSPGTHRSYEQYF. V usage is TRBV6-6 and J usage is TRBJ2-7; D not certain. The CDR3 is made up of 15 amino acids. Trimming removed 6 bases from V and 0 bases from J, with 15 bases in between. Germline V CDR1 and CDR2: MNHNY, SVGAGI (reference sequence).

As DNA, the CDR3 is TGCAGTGCTAACTCCCTGGGATCTCAGTACTTC. Protein product: CSANSLGSQYF. This sequence joins TRBV20-1 and TRBJ2-7; D is unresolved. The CDR3 is 11 residues long. Germline-derived CDR1 and CDR2 are DFQATT and SNEGSKA (reference sequence). V was cut by 4 bases and J by 10 bases, with 14 bases left in between.

The V call is TRBV4-1, the J call TRBJ2-3; TRBD1 matches 9 bases. CDR3 size: 17 residues. V dropped 1 base and J dropped 4; count of bases not matched to a gene: 9. Looked up from germline, CDR1 is MGHRA and CDR2 is YSYEKL. Here the CDR3 reads CASSQVGPDRGPDTQYF. The DNA for the CDR3 is TGCGCCAGCAGCCAAGTGGGGCCGGACAGGGGCCCAGATACGCAGTATTTT.

The chain uses TRBV7-2 and TRBJ2-2, with 12 bases that match TRBD1. There are 14 residues in the CDR3. Germline V gives CDR1 SGHTA, CDR2 FQGNSA. J gave up 8 bases and V 5 bases, and 3 bases lay outside the gene matches. DNA for the CDR3: TGTGCCAGCAGCACGGGACAGGGGGCAGGGGAGCTGTTTTTT. This sequence encodes CASSTGQGAGELFF.

V usage is TRBV19 and J usage is TRBJ2-3; D could derive from TRBD1 or TRBD2 (6 bases each). V lost 5 bases and J lost 6, with 12 bases in between. This CDR3 contains 13 residues. Germline V gene lookup returns CDR1 LNHDA and CDR2 SQIVND (reference sequence). The CDR3 spells CASSWGAGDTQYF. The CDR3 bases are TGTGCCAGTAGTTGGGGGGCCGGGGATACGCAGTATTTT.

The V call is TRBV18, the J call TRBJ1-1; 7 nucleotides line up with TRBD1. The CDR3 length is 12 residues. J was trimmed by 11 bases and V by 3 bases; bases with no gene match: 6. CDR1 and CDR2 from the germline V gene are KGHSH and LQKENI. The CDR3 DNA reads as TGTGCCAGCTCACCGGGGAGACAGGGTGCTTTCTTT. Its protein is CASSPGRQGAFF.

The chain combines TRBV11-2 with TRBJ1-2; no reliable D call. CDR3 length: 12 residues. V lost 2 bases and J 1 base, leaving 2 bases between the germline ends. From germline, CDR1 is SGHAT and CDR2 FQNNGV. The CDR3 region has the DNA TGTGCCAGCAGCTTAAATAACTATGGCTACACCTTC. As protein: CASSLNNYGYTF. The entire variable domain, with the rest obtained from reference TRBV11-2 and TRBJ1-2, is as follows: EAGVAQSPRYKIIEKRQSVAFWCNPISGHATLYWYQQILGQGPKLLIQFQNNGVVDDSQLPKDRFSAERLKGVDSTLKIQPAKLEDSAVYLCASSLNNYGYTFGSGTRLTVV.

The chain carries TRBV10-1 and TRBJ2-5, with TRBD2 identical over 8 bases. The V gene end was trimmed by 3 bases and the J gene end by 2 bases; junction bases not matched to a gene: 5. Germline V gives CDR1 WNHNN, CDR2 SYGVQD (reference sequence). This CDR3 is built from 15 residues. The CDR3 protein is CASSEPGLGQETQYF. The CDR3 DNA sequence: TGCGCCAGCAGTGAACCGGGACTAGGGCAAGAGACCCAGTACTTC.

The rearrangement uses TRBV18 and TRBJ2-3, with D tentatively TRBD1 (6 bases). The V end was cut by 2 bases, the J end by 0 bases, with 12 bases between. The CDR3 extends over 16 amino acids. Germline V CDR1 and CDR2: KGHSH, LQKENI. DNA for the CDR3: TGTGCCAGCTCACCAATGGACAGCACTAGCACAGATACGCAGTATTTT. Protein product: CASSPMDSTSTDTQYF.

The chain carries TRBV7-2 and TRBJ2-5, with 13 bases lining up with TRBD2. The CDR3 has 16 residues. V lost 1 base and J lost 1; bases outside the gene matches: 0. CDR1 and CDR2 from the germline V gene are SGHTA and FQGNSA. CDR3 coding DNA: TGTGCCAGCAGCTTAGGGACTAGCGGGGGCCAAGAGACCCAGTACTTC. Encoded protein: CASSLGTSGGQETQYF.

Only one count was recorded for this clone. CDR3: CASSGYRDSFNQPQHF. The DNA of the CDR3 is TGTGCCAGCAGTGGCTACCGGGACAGCTTCAATCAGCCCCAGCATTTT. This chain links TRBV2 with TRBJ1-5; TRBD1 matches at 7 bases. Germline loops: CDR1 SNHLY, CDR2 FYNNEI. The trim removed 4 bases at V and 3 bases at J, leaving 9 bases unmatched. There are 16 residues in the CDR3. Based on the CDR3 plus reference TRBV2 and TRBJ1-5, the full variable domain is EPEVTQTPSHQVTQMGQEVILRCVPISNHLYFYWYRQILGQKVEFLVSFYNNEISEKSEIFDDQFSVERPDGSNFTLKIRSTKLEDSAMYFCASSGYRDSFNQPQHFGDGTRLSIL.

The gene calls are TRBV28 and TRBJ2-7, with 9 bases matching TRBD2. The CDR3 is 14 amino acids. Germline assignment: CDR1 MDHEN and CDR2 SYDVKM. V shed 2 bases and J 3 bases; nucleotides not matched to a gene: 2. DNA for the CDR3: TGTGCCAGCAGTTTACTAGCGGGACGCTACGAGCAGTACTTC. It translates to CASSLLAGRYEQYF.